This T cell receptor beta chain is from a study of T cells in pancreatic ductal adenocarcinoma. Method: immunoSEQ multiplex PCR; TCRdb's copy keeps in-frame clones and lacks some. The sample holds approximately 12,000 clones, just over 85% seen once. Trimming shortened V by 6 bases and J by 8 bases, and 13 bases separated the two germline ends. Germline-derived CDR1 and CDR2 are MNHEY and SVGAGI. This CDR3 is built from 12 residues. General study findings and limits: Blood had more productive templates and roughly 8-fold more unique clonotypes than tumor. The resected cohort was biased toward the minority with early-stage disease.

A remark on this clone: What it binds is not known.

Selected pancreatic ductal adenocarcinoma patients had undergone surgery without neoadjuvant therapy. The gene calls are TRBV6-5 and TRBJ1-2; the D gene is possibly TRBD1 (6 bases). The sample consisted of PBMCs. This receptor was taken from a human donor with pancreatic ductal adenocarcinoma. CDR3 amino acids: CASSPRGGGYTF. The CDR3 bases are TGTGCCAGCAGCCCCCGGGGGGGCGGCTACACCTTC.